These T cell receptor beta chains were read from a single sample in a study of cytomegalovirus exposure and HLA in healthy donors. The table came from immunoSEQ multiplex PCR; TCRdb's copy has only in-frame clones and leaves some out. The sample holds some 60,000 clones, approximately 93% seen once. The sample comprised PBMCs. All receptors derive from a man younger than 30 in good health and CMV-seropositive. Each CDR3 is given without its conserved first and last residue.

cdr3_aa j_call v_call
ASSQGVAYEQY TRBJ2-7 TRBV7-2
ASSMGLAGDGYEQY TRBJ2-7 TRBV19
ASKQGKGANVLT TRBJ2-6 TRBV19
ASSPRDRVVDQPQH TRBJ1-5 TRBV23-1
ASSLEFGVQRGYNEQF TRBJ2-1 TRBV7-2
ASSLPGTNNEQF TRBJ2-1 TRBV18
ASSQDDEGGRSFSPLH TRBJ1-6 TRBV4-1
ASSSTVRVAF TRBJ1-1 TRBV6-5
ASKDRALQIYGYT TRBJ1-2 TRBV5-6
ASSVGQGRNTGELF TRBJ2-2 TRBV9
ASNSRVWGTEAF TRBJ1-1 TRBV2
ASSPGTSYEQY - TRBV18
ASRITGMGNTEAF TRBJ1-1 TRBV6-5
ASRRMGQYEQY TRBJ2-7 TRBV19
ASGWTGGLEKLF TRBJ1-4 TRBV28
ASRLTSGGATSREQF TRBJ2-1 TRBV27
ASSYLAADYGYT TRBJ1-2 TRBV6-6
ASSPGQFSSYGQY TRBJ2-7 TRBV5-6
ASSQHLNTEAF TRBJ1-1 TRBV14
ASSPRGEQY TRBJ2-7 TRBV6-1
ASSETNNYGYT TRBJ1-2 TRBV6-1
ASSLGRLETQY TRBJ2-5 TRBV7-6
ASSKTGPAYNEQF TRBJ2-1 TRBV28
ASSDLLTGNEKLF TRBJ1-4 TRBV6-1
SVSGRLNEKLF TRBJ1-4 TRBV29-1
ASRSFRGNPYEQY TRBJ2-7 TRBV6-6
ASSPGRQGAYEQY TRBJ2-7 TRBV4-1
AWTPDSVLTDTQY TRBJ2-3 TRBV30
AARTGGGVDEQF TRBJ2-1 TRBV10-3
ASSVGARTGDYEQY TRBJ2-7 TRBV9
ASREAGGGLYNEQF TRBJ2-1 TRBV6-1
ATLGEYEQY TRBJ2-7 TRBV28
ASSQEATGAVYGYT TRBJ1-2 TRBV4-3
AWSQNNSPLH TRBJ1-6 TRBV30
ASSPPQGGAYNIQY TRBJ2-4 TRBV18
ASSPQGWTNEKLF TRBJ1-4 TRBV5-6
ASSPALFSYEQY TRBJ2-7 TRBV6-5
ASDRGGTEAF TRBJ1-1 TRBV19
ASSQLAPGKLF TRBJ1-4 TRBV4-1
ASRFPLHQVDNEQF TRBJ2-1 TRBV12-2
ASSSGTGGLYEQY TRBJ2-7 TRBV7-9